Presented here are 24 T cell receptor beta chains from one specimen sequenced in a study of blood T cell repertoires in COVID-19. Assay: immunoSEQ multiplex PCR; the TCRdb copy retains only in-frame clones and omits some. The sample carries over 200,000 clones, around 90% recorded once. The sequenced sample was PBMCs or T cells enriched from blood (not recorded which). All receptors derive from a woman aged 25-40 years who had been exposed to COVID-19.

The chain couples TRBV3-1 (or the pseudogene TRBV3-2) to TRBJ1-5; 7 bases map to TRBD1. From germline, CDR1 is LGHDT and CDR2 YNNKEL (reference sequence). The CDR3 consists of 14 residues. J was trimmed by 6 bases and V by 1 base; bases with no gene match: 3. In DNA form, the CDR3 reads TGTGCCAGCAGCCAAGGACAGGGAGGTCAGCCCCAGCATTTT. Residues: CASSQGQGGQPQHF.

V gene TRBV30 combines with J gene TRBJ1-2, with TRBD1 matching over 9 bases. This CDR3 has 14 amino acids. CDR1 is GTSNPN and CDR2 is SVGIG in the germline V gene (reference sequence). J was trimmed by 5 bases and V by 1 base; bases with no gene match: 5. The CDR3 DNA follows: TGTGCCTGGAGTGGAACAGGGGGCCGGTATGGCTACACCTTC. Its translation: CAWSGTGGRYGYTF.

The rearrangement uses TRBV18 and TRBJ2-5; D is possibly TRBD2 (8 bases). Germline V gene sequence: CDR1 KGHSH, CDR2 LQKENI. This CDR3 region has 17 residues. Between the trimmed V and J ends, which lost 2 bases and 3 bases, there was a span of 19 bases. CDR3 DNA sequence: TGTGCCAGCTCACCATTAACGGGAGGGACAGATAAAGAGACCCAGTACTTC. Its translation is CASSPLTGGTDKETQYF.

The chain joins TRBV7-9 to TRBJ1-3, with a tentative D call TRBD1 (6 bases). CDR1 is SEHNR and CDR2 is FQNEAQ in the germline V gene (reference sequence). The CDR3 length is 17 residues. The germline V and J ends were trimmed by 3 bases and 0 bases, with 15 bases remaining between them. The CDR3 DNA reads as TGTGCCAGCAGCTTCTCGACAGGACCAGGCTCTGGAAACACCATATATTTT. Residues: CASSFSTGPGSGNTIYF. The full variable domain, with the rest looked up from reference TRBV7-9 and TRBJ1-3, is DTGVSQNPRHKITKRGQNVTFRCDPISEHNRLYWYRQTLGQGPEFLTYFQNEAQLEKSRLLSDRFSAERPKGSFSTLEIQRTEQGDSAMYLCASSFSTGPGSGNTIYFGEGSWLTVV.

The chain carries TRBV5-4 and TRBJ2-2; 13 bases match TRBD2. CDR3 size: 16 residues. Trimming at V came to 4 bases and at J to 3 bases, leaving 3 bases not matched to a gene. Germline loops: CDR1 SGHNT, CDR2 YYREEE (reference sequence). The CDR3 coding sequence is TGTGCCAGCAGCCTCGGACTAGCGGGGGACACCGGGGAGCTGTTTTTT. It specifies CASSLGLAGDTGELFF.

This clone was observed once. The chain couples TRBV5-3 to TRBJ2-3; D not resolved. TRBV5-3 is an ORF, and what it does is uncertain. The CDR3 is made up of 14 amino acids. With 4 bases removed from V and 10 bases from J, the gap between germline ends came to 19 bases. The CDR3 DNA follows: TGTGCCAGAAGCCCGCTCCCCTCCGCGTTGGCGCAGTATTTT. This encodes CARSPLPSALAQYF.

Here the CDR3 DNA reads TGTGCCAGCAGCCCAGGGACTAGCTACAATGAGCAGTTCTTC. Translating gives CASSPGTSYNEQFF. The chain employs TRBV2 and TRBJ2-1, with TRBD2 identical over 8 bases. The V segment lost 6 bases and the J segment 3 bases; nucleotides outside the gene matches: 4. This CDR3 region has 14 residues. Germline V CDR1 and CDR2: SNHLY, FYNNEI. The whole variable domain, filled in from reference TRBV2 and TRBJ2-1, reads EPEVTQTPSHQVTQMGQEVILRCVPISNHLYFYWYRQILGQKVEFLVSFYNNEISEKSEIFDDQFSVERPDGSNFTLKIRSTKLEDSAMYFCASSPGTSYNEQFFGPGTRLTVL.

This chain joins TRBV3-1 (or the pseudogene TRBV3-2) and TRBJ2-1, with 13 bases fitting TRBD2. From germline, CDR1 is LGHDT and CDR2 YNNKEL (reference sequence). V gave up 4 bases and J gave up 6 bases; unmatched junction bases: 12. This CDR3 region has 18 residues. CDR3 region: CASSPSPGLAGVANEQFF. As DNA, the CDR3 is TGTGCCAGCAGCCCTAGCCCAGGACTAGCGGGGGTTGCCAATGAGCAGTTCTTC.

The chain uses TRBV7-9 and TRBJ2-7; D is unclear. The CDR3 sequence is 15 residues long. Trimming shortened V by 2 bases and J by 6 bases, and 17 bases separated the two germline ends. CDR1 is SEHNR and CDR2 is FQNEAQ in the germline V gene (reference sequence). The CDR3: CASSLNPTPGGEQYF. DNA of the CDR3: TGTGCCAGCAGCTTAAATCCGACTCCCGGTGGCGAGCAGTACTTC.

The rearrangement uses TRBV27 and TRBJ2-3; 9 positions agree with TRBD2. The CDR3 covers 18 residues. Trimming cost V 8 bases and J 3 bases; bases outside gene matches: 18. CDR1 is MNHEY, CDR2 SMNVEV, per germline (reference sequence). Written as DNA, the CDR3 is TGTGCCAGCCGAGCCGGCTGGGCTAGCGGGAAAAGGACAGATACGCAGTATTTT. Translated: CASRAGWASGKRTDTQYF.

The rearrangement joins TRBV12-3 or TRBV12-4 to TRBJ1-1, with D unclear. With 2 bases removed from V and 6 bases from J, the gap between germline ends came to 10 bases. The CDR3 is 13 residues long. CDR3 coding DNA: TGTGCCAGCAGTTTACAGCAGCGAGCTGAAGCTTTCTTT. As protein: CASSLQQRAEAFF.

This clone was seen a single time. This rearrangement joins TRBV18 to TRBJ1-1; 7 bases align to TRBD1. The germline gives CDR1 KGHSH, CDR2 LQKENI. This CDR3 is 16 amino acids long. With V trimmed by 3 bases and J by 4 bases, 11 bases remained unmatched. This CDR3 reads CASSPGRGQATTEAFF. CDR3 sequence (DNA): TGTGCCAGCTCACCCGGCCGCGGACAGGCGACCACTGAAGCTTTCTTT. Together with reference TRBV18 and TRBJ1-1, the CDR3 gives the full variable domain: NAGVMQNPRHLVRRRGQEARLRCSPMKGHSHVYWYRQLPEEGLKFMVYLQKENIIDESGMPKERFSAEFPKEGPSILRIQQVVRGDSAAYFCASSPGRGQATTEAFFGQGTRLTVV.

The CDR3 loop reads CASSSPGGHSGNTIYF. As DNA, the CDR3 is TGTGCCAGCAGTTCTCCCGGAGGGCACTCTGGAAACACCATATATTTT. This chain links TRBV28 with TRBJ1-3; D remains ambiguous. The CDR3 has 16 residues. Germline V gene sequence: CDR1 MDHEN, CDR2 SYDVKM. Trimming took off 4 bases at V and 0 bases at J, with 13 bases between the two ends.

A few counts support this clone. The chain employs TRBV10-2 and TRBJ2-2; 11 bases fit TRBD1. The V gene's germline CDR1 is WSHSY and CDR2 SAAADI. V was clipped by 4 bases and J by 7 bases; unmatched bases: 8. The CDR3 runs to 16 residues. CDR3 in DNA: TGCGCCAGCAGTGGGTATGGACAGGGGGCGATCGGGGAGCTGTTTTTT. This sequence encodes CASSGYGQGAIGELFF.

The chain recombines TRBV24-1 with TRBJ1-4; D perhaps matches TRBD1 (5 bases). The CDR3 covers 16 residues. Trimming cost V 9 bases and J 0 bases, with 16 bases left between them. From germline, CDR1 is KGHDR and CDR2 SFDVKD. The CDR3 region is CATGRHDSATNEKLFF. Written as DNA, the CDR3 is TGTGCCACCGGAAGACATGACAGCGCAACTAATGAAAAACTGTTTTTT.

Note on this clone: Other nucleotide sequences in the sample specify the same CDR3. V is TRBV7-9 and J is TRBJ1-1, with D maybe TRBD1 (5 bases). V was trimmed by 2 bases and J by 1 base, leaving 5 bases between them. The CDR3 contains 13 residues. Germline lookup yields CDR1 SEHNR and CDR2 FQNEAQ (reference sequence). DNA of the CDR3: TGTGCCAGCAGCTTAACAGGGAACACTGAAGCTTTCTTT. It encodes CASSLTGNTEAFF.

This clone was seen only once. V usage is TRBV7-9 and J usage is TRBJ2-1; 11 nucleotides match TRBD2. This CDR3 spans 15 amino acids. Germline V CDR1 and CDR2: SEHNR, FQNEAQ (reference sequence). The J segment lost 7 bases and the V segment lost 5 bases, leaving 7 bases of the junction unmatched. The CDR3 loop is CASSLTSGRLNEQFF. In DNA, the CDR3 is TGTGCCAGCAGCCTTACTAGCGGGAGATTGAATGAGCAGTTCTTC. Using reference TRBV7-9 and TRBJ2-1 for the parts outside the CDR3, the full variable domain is DTGVSQNPRHKITKRGQNVTFRCDPISEHNRLYWYRQTLGQGPEFLTYFQNEAQLEKSRLLSDRFSAERPKGSFSTLEIQRTEQGDSAMYLCASSLTSGRLNEQFFGPGTRLTVL.

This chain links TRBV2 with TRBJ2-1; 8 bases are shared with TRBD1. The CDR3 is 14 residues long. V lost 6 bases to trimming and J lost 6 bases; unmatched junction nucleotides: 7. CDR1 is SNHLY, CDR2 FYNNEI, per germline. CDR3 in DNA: TGTGCCAGCAGGGATCAAGGACAGGGCAATGAGCAGTTCTTC. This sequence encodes CASRDQGQGNEQFF.

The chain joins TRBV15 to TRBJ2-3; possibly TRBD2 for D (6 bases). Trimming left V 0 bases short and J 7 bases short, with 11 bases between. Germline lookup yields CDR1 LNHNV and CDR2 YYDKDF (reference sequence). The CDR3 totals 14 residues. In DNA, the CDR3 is TGTGCCACCAGCAGAGAGACTAGGACAAATACGCAGTATTTT. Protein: CATSRETRTNTQYF.

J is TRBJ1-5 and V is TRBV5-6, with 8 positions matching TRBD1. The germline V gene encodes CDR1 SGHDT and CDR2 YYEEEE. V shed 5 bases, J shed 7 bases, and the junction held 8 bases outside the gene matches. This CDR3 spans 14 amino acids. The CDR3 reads CASRPTGEKQPQHF. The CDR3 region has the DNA TGTGCCAGCAGACCGACAGGGGAGAAGCAGCCCCAGCATTTT.

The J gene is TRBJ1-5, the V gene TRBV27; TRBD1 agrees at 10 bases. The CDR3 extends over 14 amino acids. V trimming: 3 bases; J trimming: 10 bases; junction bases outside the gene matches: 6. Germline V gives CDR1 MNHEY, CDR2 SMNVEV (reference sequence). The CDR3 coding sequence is TGTGCCAGCAGTTTGGGACAGGGGAGCTATCCCCAGCATTTT. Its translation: CASSLGQGSYPQHF.

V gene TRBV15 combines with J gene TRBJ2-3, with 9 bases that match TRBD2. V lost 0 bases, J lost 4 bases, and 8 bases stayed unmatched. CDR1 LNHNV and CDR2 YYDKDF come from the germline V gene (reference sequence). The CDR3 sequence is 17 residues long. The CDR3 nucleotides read TGTGCCACCAGCAGAGATCTGCGGGAGGGGGGGGCAGATACGCAGTATTTT. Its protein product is CATSRDLREGGADTQYF.

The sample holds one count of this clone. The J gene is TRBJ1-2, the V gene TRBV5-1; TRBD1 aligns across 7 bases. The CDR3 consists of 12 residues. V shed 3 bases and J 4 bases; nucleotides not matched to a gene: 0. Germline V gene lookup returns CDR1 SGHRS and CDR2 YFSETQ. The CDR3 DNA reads TGCGCCAGCAGCTGGACAGGCTATGGCTACACCTTC. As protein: CASSWTGYGYTF.

CDR3: CASSLSALAAYNEQFF. The CDR3 bases are TGTGCCAGCAGCTTATCGGCGCTAGCGGCCTACAATGAGCAGTTCTTC. The chain joins TRBV7-9 to TRBJ2-1, with 7 nucleotides matching TRBD2. V shed 2 bases, J shed 2 bases, and the junction held 6 bases outside the gene matches. This CDR3 contains 16 residues. CDR1 is SEHNR and CDR2 is FQNEAQ in the germline V gene (reference sequence).